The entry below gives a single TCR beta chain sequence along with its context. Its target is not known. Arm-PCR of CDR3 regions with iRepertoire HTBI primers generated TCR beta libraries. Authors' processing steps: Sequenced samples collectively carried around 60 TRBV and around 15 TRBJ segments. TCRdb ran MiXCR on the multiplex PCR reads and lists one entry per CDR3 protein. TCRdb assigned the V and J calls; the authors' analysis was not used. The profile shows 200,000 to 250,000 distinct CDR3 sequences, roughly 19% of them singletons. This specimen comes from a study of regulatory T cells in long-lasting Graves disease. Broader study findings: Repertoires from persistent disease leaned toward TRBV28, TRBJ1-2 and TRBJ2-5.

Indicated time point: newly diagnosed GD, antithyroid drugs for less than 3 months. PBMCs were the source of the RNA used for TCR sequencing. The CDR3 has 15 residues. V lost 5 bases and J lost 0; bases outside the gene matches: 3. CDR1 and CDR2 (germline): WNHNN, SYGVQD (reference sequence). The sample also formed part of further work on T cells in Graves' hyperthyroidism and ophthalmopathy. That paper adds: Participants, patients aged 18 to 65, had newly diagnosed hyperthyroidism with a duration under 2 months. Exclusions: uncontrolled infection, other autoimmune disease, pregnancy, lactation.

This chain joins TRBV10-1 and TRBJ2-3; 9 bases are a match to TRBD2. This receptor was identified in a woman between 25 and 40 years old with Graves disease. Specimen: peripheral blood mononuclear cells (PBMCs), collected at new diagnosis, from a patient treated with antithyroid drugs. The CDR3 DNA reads TGCGCCAGCAGTAGTAGCGGGAGTAGCACAGATACGCAGTATTTT. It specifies CASSSSGSSTDTQYF.